What follows are 24 T cell receptor beta chains derived from one specimen sequenced in a study of OX40 agonist ivuxolimab in advanced cancers. Method: immunoSEQ multiplex PCR; TCRdb's copy keeps in-frame clones and lacks some. The table lists roughly 26,000 clones, about nine tenths of them singletons. The sequencing used CD4+ or CD8+ T cells sorted from blood, collected in a trial of the OX40 agonist ivuxolimab. These receptors all come from an adult with an advanced solid tumor such as melanoma, head and neck, liver or kidney cancer.

The chain joins TRBV2 to TRBJ1-5, with D hard to call. CDR1 and CDR2 from the germline V gene are SNHLY and FYNNEI. The CDR3 is 15 residues long. V shed 6 bases and J shed 5 bases, with 17 bases lying between them. Here the CDR3 reads CASSLRSKGDQPQHF. For the CDR3, the DNA is TGTGCCAGCAGCCTTCGTTCTAAGGGCGATCAGCCCCAGCATTTT. Variable domain in full (rest from reference TRBV2 and TRBJ1-5): EPEVTQTPSHQVTQMGQEVILRCVPISNHLYFYWYRQILGQKVEFLVSFYNNEISEKSEIFDDQFSVERPDGSNFTLKIRSTKLEDSAMYFCASSLRSKGDQPQHFGDGTRLSIL.

The chain combines TRBV7-6 with TRBJ1-1; D uncertain. This CDR3 comprises 13 residues. V lost 1 base, J lost 2 bases, and 5 bases lay in between. Germline values: CDR1 SGHVS, CDR2 FNYEAQ. In nucleotides, the CDR3 is TGTGCCAGCAGCTTAGAGAAAAACACTGAAGCTTTCTTT. Its translation: CASSLEKNTEAFF.

The rearrangement joins TRBV9 to TRBJ2-1; 7 positions agree with TRBD1. Germline V gene lookup returns CDR1 SGDLS and CDR2 YYNGEE. This CDR3 region has 15 residues. The J segment lost 6 bases and the V segment lost 2 bases, leaving 8 bases of the junction unmatched. The CDR3 coding sequence is TGTGCCAGCAGCGTCCAGACAGGGTTGAGCAATGAGCAGTTCTTC. This encodes CASSVQTGLSNEQFF.

The chain recombines TRBV28 with TRBJ1-5, with D unclear. This CDR3 is 13 amino acids long. CDR1 and CDR2 (germline): MDHEN, SYDVKM. V shed 7 bases and J shed 7 bases, with 14 bases lying between them. For the CDR3, the DNA is TGTGCCAGCAAAGAAGGGTATAGACAGCCCCAGCATTTT. Protein sequence: CASKEGYRQPQHF.

The rearrangement links TRBV15 to TRBJ1-4, with 9 nucleotides matching TRBD1. From germline, CDR1 is LNHNV and CDR2 YYDKDF (reference sequence). Trimming at V came to 0 bases and at J to 5 bases, leaving 1 base not matched to a gene. CDR3 length: 15 residues. CDR3 in amino acids: CATSRDTGGNEKLFF. Here the CDR3 DNA reads TGTGCCACCAGCAGAGATACAGGGGGCAATGAAAAACTGTTTTTT. Full variable domain (rest looked up from reference TRBV15 and TRBJ1-4): DAMVIQNPRYQVTQFGKPVTLSCSQTLNHNVMYWYQQKSSQAPKLLFHYYDKDFNNEADTPDNFQSRRPNTSFCFLDIRSPGLGDTAMYLCATSRDTGGNEKLFFGSGTQLSVL.

The chain carries TRBV7-9 and TRBJ2-1; 9 bases line up with TRBD1. The ends lost 4 bases at V and 5 bases at J; junction bases unmatched: 6. The germline gives CDR1 SEHNR, CDR2 FQNEAQ (reference sequence). The CDR3 has 15 amino acids. CDR3: CASSYLQGANNEQFF. CDR3 DNA sequence: TGTGCCAGCAGCTATTTACAGGGGGCCAACAATGAGCAGTTCTTC.

The CDR3 region has the DNA TGTGCTAGTGGTTTTAGCGAACTTGAAGCTTTCTTT. Translation: CASGFSELEAFF. The chain recombines TRBV12-5 with TRBJ1-1; D remains unclear. This CDR3 region has 12 residues. CDR1 and CDR2 from the germline V gene are LGHNT and FRNRAP. V was cut by 3 bases and J by 7 bases, with 9 bases left in between.

This clone was seen a single time. V usage is TRBV13 and J usage is TRBJ2-3; 8 positions match TRBD1. CDR3 length: 15 residues. Germline V lookup: CDR1 PRHDT, CDR2 FYEKMQ (reference sequence). Unmatched junction bases numbered 3, after V lost 4 bases and J lost 0 bases. CDR3 coding DNA: TGTGCCAGCAGCTGGACAGGGAGTAGCACAGATACGCAGTATTTT. Protein: CASSWTGSSTDTQYF.

The J gene is TRBJ2-2, the V gene TRBV19; no clear D gene. The CDR3 is made up of 15 amino acids. V dropped 6 bases and J dropped 5 bases, with 16 bases sitting between them. Germline V CDR1 and CDR2: LNHDA, SQIVND (reference sequence). The CDR3 bases are TGTGCCAGTAGGCAAACCCCACGGCAGACCGGGGAGCTGTTTTTT. Its translation is CASRQTPRQTGELFF. The variable domain in full, completed from reference TRBV19 and TRBJ2-2, reads DGGITQSPKYLFRKEGQNVTLSCEQNLNHDAMYWYRQDPGQGLRLIYYSQIVNDFQKGDIAEGYSVSREKKESFPLTVTSAQKNPTAFYLCASRQTPRQTGELFFGEGSRLTVL.

This chain connects TRBV28 to TRBJ1-6; no definite D call. With 2 bases removed from V and 7 bases from J, the gap between germline ends came to 12 bases. CDR3 size: 15 residues. Germline loops: CDR1 MDHEN, CDR2 SYDVKM. CDR3 in DNA: TGTGCCAGCAGTTTAGGGCTCGGGTCGAATTCACCCCTCCACTTT. Protein sequence: CASSLGLGSNSPLHF.

This sequence joins TRBV6-1 and TRBJ2-3; no clear D gene. Trimming removed 11 bases from V and 0 bases from J, with 12 bases in between. Germline V gene sequence: CDR1 MNHNS, CDR2 SASEGT. CDR3 length equals 13 residues. The CDR3 sequence is CACRTPSTDTQYF. CDR3 DNA: TGTGCCTGCCGGACGCCCAGCACAGATACGCAGTATTTT.

The table lists this clone with a few counts. This rearrangement joins TRBV6-6 to TRBJ2-7; D may be TRBD1 or TRBD2 (5 bases each). The germline V gene has CDR1 MNHNY and CDR2 SVGAGI (reference sequence). V lost 2 bases and J 6 bases, leaving 8 bases between the germline ends. The CDR3 is 12 amino acids. The CDR3 coding sequence is TGTGCCAGCAGTTACGAGGGGCTCGAGCAGTACTTC. Translation gives CASSYEGLEQYF.

The chain carries TRBV5-1 and TRBJ2-7; no clear D gene. Germline V CDR1 and CDR2: SGHRS, YFSETQ. V was cut by 2 bases and J by 2 bases, with 8 bases left in between. The CDR3 is 13 amino acids. CDR3 DNA sequence: TGCGCCAGCAGCTTCGGCCAGGCCTACGAGCAGTACTTC. It translates to CASSFGQAYEQYF.

The chain carries TRBV5-4 and TRBJ2-2; D is uncertain. The CDR3 is 15 residues long. Trimming pared 9 bases from V and 0 bases from J, leaving 15 bases between. Germline assignment: CDR1 SGHNT and CDR2 YYREEE (reference sequence). This CDR3 reads CAIAAGETNTGELFF. In DNA form, the CDR3 reads TGTGCCATCGCGGCAGGCGAAACGAACACCGGGGAGCTGTTTTTT.

This chain uses TRBV5-4 with TRBJ1-2; possibly TRBD1 for D (6 bases). Trimming cost V 7 bases and J 10 bases, with 17 bases left between them. This CDR3 spans 12 amino acids. CDR1 is SGHNT and CDR2 is YYREEE in the germline V gene (reference sequence). CDR3 DNA: TGTGCCAGCTCGGACAGTTTTCCCCTCTACACCTTC. Protein product: CASSDSFPLYTF.

The chain has TRBV27 and TRBJ2-6; D ambiguous. CDR3 length: 17 residues. With 9 bases removed from V and 0 bases from J, the gap between germline ends came to 18 bases. Germline V gene lookup returns CDR1 MNHEY and CDR2 SMNVEV (reference sequence). CDR3 DNA: TGTGCCAGTTTTGGGTGGACCGCCAGCTCTGGGGCCAACGTCCTGACTTTC. Encoded protein: CASFGWTASSGANVLTF.

This clone was seen a single time. This CDR3 reads CAWGRLGTGANYGYTF. The CDR3, as DNA: TGTGCCTGGGGCCGCCTCGGGACAGGGGCGAACTATGGCTACACCTTC. The chain is built from TRBV30 and TRBJ1-2, with TRBD1 matching 10 bases. Germline V gene lookup returns CDR1 GTSNPN and CDR2 SVGIG (reference sequence). V was pared by 5 bases and J by 2 bases, with 11 bases of the junction left unmatched. CDR3 size: 16 residues.

The chain couples TRBV6-1 to TRBJ2-1, with D possibly TRBD2 on 6 matching bases. The germline CDR1 and CDR2 sequences are MNHNS and SASEGT. Trimming removed 4 bases from V and 7 bases from J, with 17 bases in between. This CDR3 has 15 residues. CDR3 DNA: TGTGCCAGCAGTGGGTGGGACTCAACAACAAATGAGCAGTTCTTC. Encoded protein: CASSGWDSTTNEQFF.

CDR3 region: CASVYYEQYF. The CDR3 nucleotides are TGTGCCAGCGTCTACTACGAGCAGTACTTC. The chain combines TRBV6-5 with TRBJ2-7; D not certain. The CDR3 runs 10 residues. Germline V lookup: CDR1 MNHEY, CDR2 SVGAGI. The V and J ends lost 8 bases and 3 bases respectively, with 5 bases between them.

The chain links TRBV4-2 to TRBJ2-7; D unclear. The CDR3 loop spans 12 amino acids. The germline V gene has CDR1 LGHNA and CDR2 YNFKEQ. V was pared by 0 bases and J by 4 bases, with 4 bases between. The CDR3, as DNA: TGTGCCAGCAGCCAAGATAGTTACGAGCAGTACTTC. It codes for CASSQDSYEQYF.

This chain joins TRBV21-1 and TRBJ1-1. TRBV21-1 is given as a pseudogene. This CDR3 comprises 13 residues. The DNA of the CDR3 is TGTGCCAGCAGCAAAGTCCCCGGGGCTGAAGCTTTCTTT. Its translation is CASSKVPGAEAFF.

The genes are TRBV5-4 and TRBJ2-7; 12 nucleotides line up with TRBD2. Germline CDR1 is SGHNT and CDR2 is YYREEE (reference sequence). CDR3 length equals 19 residues. V trimming: 3 bases; J trimming: 2 bases; junction bases outside the gene matches: 15. The CDR3 here is CASSSYDRPSGRETYEQYF. The CDR3 nucleotides are TGTGCCAGCAGCTCTTATGACCGCCCTAGCGGGAGGGAAACCTACGAGCAGTACTTC. Looking up the rest from reference TRBV5-4 and TRBJ2-7 gives the full variable domain: ETGVTQSPTHLIKTRGQQVTLRCSSQSGHNTVSWYQQALGQGPQFIFQYYREEENGRGNFPPRFSGLQFPNYSSELNVNALELDDSALYLCASSSYDRPSGRETYEQYFGPGTRLTVT.

V and J are TRBV7-9 and TRBJ2-3; 7 bases fit TRBD2. CDR3 length equals 19 residues. CDR1 is SEHNR, CDR2 FQNEAQ, per germline (reference sequence). With 5 bases clipped from V and 0 bases from J, the junction kept 17 bases outside the gene matches. This CDR3 reads CASSPYGSGGRLSTDTQYF. CDR3 DNA sequence: TGTGCCAGCAGCCCCTATGGGAGTGGCGGGAGACTTAGCACAGATACGCAGTATTTT.

The chain links TRBV30 to TRBJ2-7; 7 nucleotides line up with TRBD2. CDR3 length equals 13 residues. The germline CDR1 and CDR2 sequences are GTSNPN and SVGIG (reference sequence). V lost 3 bases, J lost 2 bases, and 4 bases stayed unmatched. The CDR3: CAWRGLDTYEQYF. The CDR3 DNA reads as TGTGCCTGGAGAGGACTAGACACCTACGAGCAGTACTTC.